This T cell receptor beta chain was sequenced in a study of cytomegalovirus exposure and HLA in healthy donors (dated by TCRdb to between 2016 and 2019). Study-level background: According to an earlier analysis of several hundred of the donors, roughly 180 million T cells yielded 117 million unique TCR beta sequences and 276 Gb of sequence data. All discovery cohort repertoires had been generated using a single sequencing platform. Across 398 genotyped donors of the cohort, an average of about 240,000 unique TCR beta nucleotide sequences per donor were sequenced, and 15% to 20% of those sequences were non-productive. A later analysis re-analyzed previously published TCR beta repertoires from 650 to 800 donors and added high-resolution HLA genotyping to study TCR occurrence patterns. Rather than drawing on any new phenotypic data, the later analysis identified candidate immune exposures from TCR beta sequences and the way those sequences occurred across donors. Several DR-DQ haplotypes were treated as single units for association and clustering because of strong linkage in the cohort. Donor age, sex, ethnicity and CMV serostatus were compiled together with the repertoire data. To predict cytomegalovirus infection status, the study combined high-throughput TCR immunosequencing, statistical association of individual TCRs with disease status, and machine learning. An earlier analysis of more than 450 of the donors used high-throughput TCR beta sequencing to judge whether each TCR beta V gene segment behaved as functional or pseudogenic. Class I and class II HLA loci were covered by the typing at four-digit resolution. The study was designed to test whether signatures of past pathogen exposure could be identified by cataloging public T cell receptors. Genome-wide SNP genotypes for about 60% of the roughly 700 donors were used in a later genetic analysis, which treated that subset as a discovery cohort. Approximately 300 gigabases of sequencing data and about 92 million unique TCR sequences made up an early release that covered several hundred HLA-typed donors. Using immunosequencing, the study profiled T cell repertoires from roughly 650 subjects and related those repertoires to cytomegalovirus serostatus. Besides the first cohort of approximately 710 subjects, a separate validation cohort made up of 120 different subjects was used. Typing coverage differed by locus: A, B, C, DRB1 and DQB1 were typed in roughly 620-640 donors, DQA1 in about 560, DPA1 in 600 to 610, and DPB1 in approximately 450. Of the roughly 430 genotyped donors, about 80% fell in the genetic ancestry cluster associated with self-reported Caucasian donors. Study-level results and caveats: A group of highly shared sequence variants was considered likely to be a technical artifact of the sequencing pipeline. Because some donors lacked HLA typing at each locus, the association tests relied only on the typed subset. Some IMGT-functional V segments, including TRBV6-2 and TRBV6-3, could not be distinguished by the 87-base-pair reads and were therefore excluded. Three of the identified cytomegalovirus-associated TCR beta chains were confirmed in vitro to be specific for cytomegalovirus antigens. In this cohort, only TCR beta chains were sequenced, and detectable features were limited by the absence of alpha or paired-chain data. In a later analysis, HLA-associated TCR beta chains were found to be more clonally expanded and to have lower generation probabilities than equally common non-associated chains. A later genetic analysis associated a missense DCLRE1C variant with V-gene and J-gene trimming of TCR beta chains, and an independent cohort replicated the association. A later analysis found that most CMV-associated TCR beta chains appeared HLA-restricted, with HLA associations seemingly driven largely by CMV exposure. A later analysis reported that several top co-occurrence clusters appeared linked to parvovirus B19, influenza, CMV and Epstein-Barr virus. A further reported finding was that TCR beta sequences accurately predicted the HLA-A and HLA-B alleles for most subjects in the first cohort. When HLA alleles, especially DR and DQ, strongly co-occurred, TCR associations were difficult to assign to individual alleles. An earlier analysis of approximately 570 of the donors showed that most TCR beta V segments appeared in productive rearrangements either about 87% or about 30% of the time, which broadly matched IMGT annotations. The classifier was reported to diagnose cytomegalovirus status with high specificity and sensitivity in both the original and validation cohorts. Sequencing depth was assumed to be roughly uniform across donors in the presence/absence analyses, though that assumption may not hold. Linkage disequilibrium might explain the correlated functional status among segregating V segments, but an unknown experimental factor could not be ruled out. The only immune exposure information available for the cohort was CMV serostatus. At a false discovery rate of 0.05, a later analysis linked fewer than 20,000 TCR beta sequences to specific HLA alleles. In the study, roughly 160 TCR beta chains were listed as associated with cytomegalovirus. The earlier analysis of some 540 of the donors excluded 15 to 20 rarely observed V segments, including chromosome 9 orphons, because counts were too low. Most TCR sequences were observed very rarely across donors, whereas some public TCRs were present in many individuals. According to the authors, the approach could potentially be generalized to other disease states and immunological phenotypes. A later analysis found that TCR association rates varied across HLA loci, with DRB1 alleles showing the most associated TCRs and HLA-C alleles the fewest. According to a later genetic analysis, donors in an Asian-associated ancestry cluster had fewer N-insertions in productive TCRs than the approximately 700-donor mean.

The cohort was made up of roughly 670 healthy bone marrow donors. At the time of sampling, all cohort members were nominally healthy, though unrecorded immune exposures were likely present. The donor tested CMV seronegative and was one of the 352 seronegative cohort members. Each donor provided a peripheral blood sample, and peripheral blood mononuclear cells were used for TCR beta sequencing. Genomic DNA was extracted from the blood cell samples with the Qiagen DNeasy Blood Extraction Kit. On this clone itself: The target of this receptor is not known. One base away there is no much larger clone; base qualities are not given.

Libraries came from the immunoSEQ multiplex PCR assay. A mixture of 60 forward primers for TCR Vbeta segments and 13 reverse primers for TCR Jbeta segments was used in the multiplex PCR. The CDR3 region of rearranged TCR beta genes was amplified from genomic DNA with a multiplex PCR assay. The Illumina HiSeq System was used to sequence the amplified TCR beta libraries as 87-base-pair reads. In the source study's methods: A later analysis tallied 75 million to 95 million unique TCR beta chains across the approximately 670 repertoires, and about 12 million of those chains were shared by two or more donors. Raw reads were error-corrected and collapsed into unique sequences with a nearest-neighbor algorithm that merged closely related sequences to remove PCR and sequencing errors. Alignment of CDR3 sequences to IMGT reference sequences was used to assign V, D and J gene segments. For a sequence to be retained, at least a six-nucleotide match to both a V gene segment and a J gene segment was required. Rearrangements were called productive when the CDR3 lacked stop codons and stayed in frame with V and J; all others were non-productive. Following IMGT convention, CDR3 was defined as the stretch from the second conserved V-encoded cysteine to the conserved J-encoded phenylalanine. Sequences without an unambiguous match to a single V gene segment were excluded from the earlier analysis of a few hundred of the donors. In an earlier analysis of some 590 of the donors, a V segment was called functional when productive rearrangements were above 56.7%, and segregating when the standard deviation between donors exceeded 5%. To diagnose cytomegalovirus status from the catalog of TCR beta chain sequences, a statistical classification framework was built. V and J gene assignment, in a later analysis, came from comparing TCR nucleotide sequences with IMGT/GENE-DB human TR gene sequences. In a later analysis, CDR3 sequences and most-parsimonious VDJ recombination scenarios were assigned using the TCRdist pipeline. In a later analysis, each TCR beta chain was defined by its CDR3 amino acid sequence together with its V-gene family, and reads without a unique V-gene family were excluded. A later analysis removed 600 or so highly shared, low-generation-probability nucleotide sequences to deal with suspected cross-contamination and a sequencing artifact. A later analysis calculated a clonal expansion index for each public chain from normalized within-repertoire ranks of inferred template counts. Generation probabilities in a later analysis came from a VDJ recombination model fitted to out-of-frame rearrangements, and those results were checked against IGoR. A later analysis scored TCR-TCR, TCR-HLA and TCR-CMV co-occurrence with hypergeometric tests, applying a repertoire-size bias correction to TCR pairs. False discovery rates were estimated in a later analysis by permuting HLA or CMV assignments 20 times. A later analysis grouped co-occurring TCRs with DBSCAN, adding TCRdist sequence similarity when clustering within HLA-allele-positive subsets. Repertoires with fewer than 30,000 or more than 120,000 public chains were left out of co-occurrence clustering, as were several repertoires with anomalous nucleotide sharing. TCRdb carries this immuneACCESS record with in-frame sequences only. Its versions omit some clonotypes, under half of them owing to an unresolved V gene in the studies checked, with the rest unexplained. The V and J calls and clone size were taken over from that table, and D and trimming were inferred from the DNA. The sample contains 150,000 to 200,000 clones, 75% to 85% of them found a single time. The ten largest clonotypes hold 0.65% of the sample.

The CDR3 measures 13 amino acids from cysteine to phenylalanine. Only the CDR3 DNA stays, 39 bases, in frame from base 1. The junction carries 17 bases between V and J, which are trimmed by 8 bases and 7 bases respectively. The germline V gene gives CDR1 as SNHLY and CDR2 as FYNNEI. The sequencing sample was made of PBMCs. The receptor was isolated from a boy aged 5-17 years in good health and CMV-seronegative. The sequence links TRBV2 to TRBJ1-2; no D gene is confidently identified. The sequenced DNA is TGTGCCAGCGGCACTAAACGCGGTCTTGGCTACACCTTC. This sequence encodes CASGTKRGLGYTF.